This T cell receptor (beta chain) is drawn from a study of cytomegalovirus exposure and HLA in healthy donors. Study-wide findings and caveats: Rare TCR sequences predominated, though certain public TCRs were found in many donors. TCR beta chains numbering more than 150 were designated cytomegalovirus-associated.

About this clone itself: Its specificity is not known.

Looked up from germline, CDR1 is MNHEY and CDR2 is SVGAGI. V lost 4 bases to trimming and J lost 0 bases, with 13 bases between them. The CDR3 totals 16 residues. The assay was immunoSEQ multiplex PCR, and TCRdb's table has in-frame clones only and misses some. Of about 120,000 clones in the sample, 70% to 90% were seen once. The rearrangement links TRBV6-5 to TRBJ2-1; TRBD1 might be the D (6 bases). The sequence was collected from a woman under 40 in good health and CMV-seronegative. The sequenced sample was PBMCs. The CDR3 sequence: CASSSLGTNSYNEQFF. The DNA of the CDR3 is TGTGCCAGCAGTTCCCTGGGGACAAACTCCTACAATGAGCAGTTCTTC.